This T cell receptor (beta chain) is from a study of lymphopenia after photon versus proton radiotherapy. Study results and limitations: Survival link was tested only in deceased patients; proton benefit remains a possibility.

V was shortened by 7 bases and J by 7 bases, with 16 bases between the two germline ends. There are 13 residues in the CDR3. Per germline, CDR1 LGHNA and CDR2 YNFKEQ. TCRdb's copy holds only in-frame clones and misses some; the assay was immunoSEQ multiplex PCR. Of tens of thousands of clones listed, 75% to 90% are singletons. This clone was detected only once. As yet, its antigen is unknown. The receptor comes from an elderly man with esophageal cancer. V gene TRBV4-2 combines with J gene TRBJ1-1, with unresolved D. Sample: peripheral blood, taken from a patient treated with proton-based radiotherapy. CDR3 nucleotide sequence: TGTGCCAGCATCCGATTAGGGTACCATGAAGCTTTCTTT. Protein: CASIRLGYHEAFF.